These 29 T cell receptor beta chains were all obtained from the same sample, sequenced in a study of CXCR3-negative and CXCR3-positive naive CD8 T cells. TRB cDNA libraries were made by UMI-labeled 5' RACE. No DNA is given; TCRdb re-called the 5' RACE reads and lists each CDR3 protein once. The specimen's table records about 8,000 distinct CDR3 sequences. Sequences were obtained from naive CXCR3- CD8+ T cells from blood. Subset reported: CD45RO-CCR7+CD27+CD95- naive CD8+ T cells lacking CXCR3 (TNR3-). Receptor source: a human donor in good health. Some clones in this sample may be carry-over from other donors' samples.

V usage is TRBV2 and J usage is TRBJ1-1; TCRdb outputs TRBD1, but without DNA this stays unchecked. This CDR3 is 13 amino acids long. Germline CDR1 reads SNHLY; CDR2 reads FYNNEI. This chain's CDR3 is CASSGGRSTEAFF.

This chain links TRBV3-1 with TRBJ2-7; the TCRdb call, TRBD2, lacks DNA for checking. Germline values: CDR1 LGHDT, CDR2 YNNKEL (reference sequence). The CDR3 spans 17 residues. Here the CDR3 reads CASSHSGLAGILGEQYF.

The chain has TRBV5-6 and TRBJ2-1; TCRdb designates TRBD2, a call that cannot be tested without DNA. The CDR3 is made up of 15 amino acids. In germline, CDR1 is SGHDT, CDR2 YYEEEE. This CDR3 is CASSLTSGRYNEQFF.

V usage is TRBV3-1 and J usage is TRBJ1-2. The CDR3 is 16 residues long. Germline CDR1 LGHDT, CDR2 YNNKEL (reference sequence). The CDR3 reads CASSQERDIADYGYTF. The entire variable domain, with the rest obtained from reference TRBV3-1 and TRBJ1-2, is as follows: DTAVSQTPKYLVTQMGNDKSIKCEQNLGHDTMYWYKQDSKKFLKIMFSYNNKELIINETVPNRFSPKSPDKAHLNLHINSLELGDSAVYFCASSQERDIADYGYTFGSGTRLTVV.

The rearrangement uses TRBV3-1 and TRBJ2-3; lacking DNA, the TRBD2 call made by TCRdb goes unchecked. Germline V gene sequence: CDR1 LGHDT, CDR2 YNNKEL (reference sequence). There are 15 residues in the CDR3. The CDR3 sequence is CASSQGLSITDTQYF.

The chain couples TRBV28 to TRBJ2-7. The germline gives CDR1 MDHEN, CDR2 SYDVKM. The CDR3 is 13 residues long. The CDR3 protein is CASSFAGAYEQYF. The variable domain in full, with the rest retrieved from reference TRBV28 and TRBJ2-7, is DVKVTQSSRYLVKRTGEKVFLECVQDMDHENMFWYRQDPGLGLRLIYFSYDVKMKEKGDIPEGYSVSREKKERFSLILESASTNQTSMYLCASSFAGAYEQYFGPGTRLTVT.

This clonotype registers medium-sized by frequency. This chain connects TRBV20-1 to TRBJ2-7. This CDR3 region has 14 residues. Germline CDR1 reads DFQATT; CDR2 reads SNEGSKA (reference sequence). CDR3 loop: CSARDPGTSYEQYF.

The rearrangement uses TRBV29-1 and TRBJ1-1; TCRdb selects TRBD1, and the lack of DNA leaves this call unchecked. In germline, CDR1 is SQVTM, CDR2 ANQGSEA. This CDR3 is 12 amino acids long. CDR3 protein: CSVRDGVTEAFF.

This clonotype is called medium-sized (0.01 to 0.1%) based on its frequency. The gene calls are TRBV7-2 and TRBJ2-3; TCRdb's D call, TRBD1, is unchecked because there is no DNA. Germline V lookup: CDR1 SGHTA, CDR2 FQGNSA. CDR3 length: 16 amino acids. The chain's CDR3 is CASSLVRGSSTDTQYF.

The rearrangement joins TRBV29-1 to TRBJ2-1; the D gene TCRdb calls, TRBD2, cannot be checked with no DNA. The CDR3 is 16 residues long. From germline, CDR1 is SQVTM and CDR2 ANQGSEA. The CDR3 sequence: CSVEEEAGADYNEQFF.

By frequency, this clonotype registers medium-sized (0.01 to 0.1%). The chain links TRBV6-6 to TRBJ2-5. In germline, CDR1 is MNHNY, CDR2 SVGAGI (reference sequence). The CDR3 runs to 16 residues. The CDR3 here is CASSYFFEATQETQYF.

This clonotype is identified as medium-sized (0.01 to 0.1%) from frequency. The V and J genes are TRBV6-2 or TRBV6-3 and TRBJ2-2; lacking DNA, the TRBD2 call made by TCRdb goes unchecked. Germline CDR1 is MNHEY and CDR2 is SVGEGT. CDR3 length equals 16 residues. CDR3 sequence: CASTPPGRVNTGELFF.

V usage is TRBV7-3 and J usage is TRBJ2-2; with no DNA, the TCRdb D assignment of TRBD1 cannot be verified. This CDR3 spans 16 amino acids. Germline values: CDR1 SGHTA, CDR2 FQGTGA. The CDR3 loop reads CASSLNSGLKTGELFF.

Frequency places this clonotype as medium-sized. The chain links TRBV29-1 to TRBJ2-7. The CDR3 contains 12 residues. In germline, CDR1 is SQVTM, CDR2 ANQGSEA. CDR3 loop: CSARKLRGEQYF.

This sequence joins TRBV4-2 and TRBJ2-1; the TRBD2 assignment by TCRdb is unverifiable without DNA. This CDR3 has 12 amino acids. Germline V gene sequence: CDR1 LGHNA, CDR2 YNFKEQ. The chain's CDR3 is CASSQGGGEQFF.

The chain is built from TRBV9 and TRBJ2-1; the TRBD2 assignment by TCRdb is unverifiable without DNA. The CDR3 loop spans 16 amino acids. Germline lookup yields CDR1 SGDLS and CDR2 YYNGEE. The CDR3 here is CASRGLAGGSNNEQFF.

This clonotype registers medium-sized by frequency. The J gene is TRBJ2-3, the V gene TRBV7-9; TCRdb names TRBD2, which stays unverified in the absence of DNA. Germline CDR1 and CDR2: SEHNR and FQNEAQ (reference sequence). The CDR3 is made up of 15 amino acids. CDR3 residues: CASSFRTRPYDTQYF.

The V call is TRBV5-1, the J call TRBJ2-1; TCRdb's D call, TRBD2, is unchecked because there is no DNA. This CDR3 spans 11 amino acids. Germline-derived CDR1 and CDR2 are SGHRS and YFSETQ. The CDR3 here is CASILEGEQFF. The full variable domain, completed using reference TRBV5-1 and TRBJ2-1, is KAGVTQTPRYLIKTRGQQVTLSCSPISGHRSVSWYQQTPGQGLQFLFEYFSETQRNKGNFPGRFSGRQFSNSRSEMNVSTLELGDSALYLCASILEGEQFFGPGTRLTVL.

This clonotype ranks as medium-sized (0.01 to 0.1%) in terms of frequency. CDR3 sequence reads: CASSLNTEAFF. V is TRBV7-9 and J is TRBJ1-1. This CDR3 has 11 amino acids. CDR1 is SEHNR, CDR2 FQNEAQ, per germline (reference sequence).

The chain carries TRBV29-1 and TRBJ2-1; TCRdb outputs TRBD2, but without DNA this stays unchecked. The CDR3 sequence is 13 residues long. Germline loops: CDR1 SQVTM, CDR2 ANQGSEA. This chain's CDR3 is CSVEREGNNEQFF.

This rearrangement joins TRBV28 to TRBJ2-2; TCRdb's D call of TRBD1 is untestable without DNA. Looked up from germline, CDR1 is MDHEN and CDR2 is SYDVKM. This CDR3 has 13 residues. The CDR3 loop reads CASSRGNTGELFF. Complete variable domain (other parts from reference TRBV28 and TRBJ2-2): DVKVTQSSRYLVKRTGEKVFLECVQDMDHENMFWYRQDPGLGLRLIYFSYDVKMKEKGDIPEGYSVSREKKERFSLILESASTNQTSMYLCASSRGNTGELFFGEGSRLTVL.

The chain employs TRBV9 and TRBJ2-1; TCRdb reports TRBD2, a call that lacks DNA to check it against. The CDR3 runs to 15 residues. CDR1 is SGDLS, CDR2 YYNGEE, per germline. The CDR3: CASSPLGAVGDEQFF.

This clonotype is called medium-sized based on its frequency. This rearrangement joins TRBV7-6 to TRBJ2-5; TCRdb's D call, TRBD2, is unchecked because there is no DNA. CDR1 is SGHVS and CDR2 is FNYEAQ in the germline V gene. The CDR3 is 16 amino acids. CDR3 residues: CASSFRGLADQETQYF.

The rearrangement links TRBV6-2 or TRBV6-3 to TRBJ1-2. From germline, CDR1 is MNHEY and CDR2 SVGEGT. CDR3 length: 13 residues. CDR3: CASSYAQMDDYTF.

CDR3 residues: CASRTGLNTEAFF. The chain is built from TRBV2 and TRBJ1-1; without DNA, the TCRdb call of TRBD1 cannot be checked. The germline V gene encodes CDR1 SNHLY and CDR2 FYNNEI. The CDR3 extends over 13 amino acids.

This chain links TRBV20-1 with TRBJ2-7. The CDR3 is made up of 14 amino acids. The germline V gene has CDR1 DFQATT and CDR2 SNEGSKA (reference sequence). The CDR3 spells CSAREVRSSYEQYF.

This clonotype counts as medium-sized by frequency. The chain joins TRBV7-9 to TRBJ1-4. Germline lookup yields CDR1 SEHNR and CDR2 FQNEAQ (reference sequence). The CDR3 totals 15 residues. CDR3 residues: CASSLSYGEEEKLFF.

The rearrangement joins TRBV28 to TRBJ2-7; TCRdb indicates TRBD1, and absent DNA this call remains unverified. Per germline, CDR1 MDHEN and CDR2 SYDVKM. The CDR3 contains 16 residues. CDR3 in amino acids: CASSLRGDSSSYEQYF.

The rearrangement links TRBV18 to TRBJ2-1. CDR1 KGHSH and CDR2 LQKENI come from the germline V gene. CDR3 length equals 15 residues. The CDR3 region is CASSPPDSSYNEQFF.